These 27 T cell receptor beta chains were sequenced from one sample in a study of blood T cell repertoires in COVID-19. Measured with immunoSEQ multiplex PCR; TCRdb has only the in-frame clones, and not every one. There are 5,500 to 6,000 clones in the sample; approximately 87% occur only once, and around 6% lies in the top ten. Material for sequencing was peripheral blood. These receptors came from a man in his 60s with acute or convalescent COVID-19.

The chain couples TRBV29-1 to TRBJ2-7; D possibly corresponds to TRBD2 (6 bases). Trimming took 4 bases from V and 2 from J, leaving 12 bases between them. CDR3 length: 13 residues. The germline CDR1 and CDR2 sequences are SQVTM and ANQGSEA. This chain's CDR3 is CSVAPSAAYEQYF. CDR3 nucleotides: TGCAGCGTTGCTCCTAGCGCTGCCTACGAGCAGTACTTC.

Here the CDR3 reads CASSFLGQQETQYF. The CDR3, as DNA: TGTGCCAGCAGTTTTCTTGGACAGCAAGAGACCCAGTACTTC. The chain employs TRBV27 and TRBJ2-5; D might be TRBD1 (6 bases). The CDR3 spans 14 residues. With 3 bases removed from V and 2 bases from J, the gap between germline ends came to 10 bases. Germline CDR1 reads MNHEY; CDR2 reads SMNVEV (reference sequence).

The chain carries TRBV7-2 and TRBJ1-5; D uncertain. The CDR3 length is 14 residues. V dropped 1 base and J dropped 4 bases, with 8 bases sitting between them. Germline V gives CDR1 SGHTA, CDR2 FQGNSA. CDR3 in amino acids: CASSLGSPNQPQHF. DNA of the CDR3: TGTGCCAGCAGCTTAGGAAGCCCTAATCAGCCCCAGCATTTT.

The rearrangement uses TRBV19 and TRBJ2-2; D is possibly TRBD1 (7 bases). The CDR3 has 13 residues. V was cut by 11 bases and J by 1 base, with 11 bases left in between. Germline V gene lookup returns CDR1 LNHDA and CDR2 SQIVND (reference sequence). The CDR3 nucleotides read TGTGCCGCCAGGGGGGTGAACACCGGGGAGCTGTTTTTT. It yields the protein CAARGVNTGELFF.

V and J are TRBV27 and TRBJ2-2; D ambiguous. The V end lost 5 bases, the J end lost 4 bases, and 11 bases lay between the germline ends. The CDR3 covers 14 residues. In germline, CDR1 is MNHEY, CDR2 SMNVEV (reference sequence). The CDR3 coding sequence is TGTGCCAGCAGTAGAGAGGTGGGCACCGGGGAGCTGTTTTTT. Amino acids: CASSREVGTGELFF.

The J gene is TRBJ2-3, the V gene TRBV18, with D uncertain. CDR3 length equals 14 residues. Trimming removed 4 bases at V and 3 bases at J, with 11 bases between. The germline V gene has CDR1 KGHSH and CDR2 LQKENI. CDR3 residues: CASSRQELTDTQYF. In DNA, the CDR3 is TGTGCCAGCTCACGACAAGAACTTACAGATACGCAGTATTTT.

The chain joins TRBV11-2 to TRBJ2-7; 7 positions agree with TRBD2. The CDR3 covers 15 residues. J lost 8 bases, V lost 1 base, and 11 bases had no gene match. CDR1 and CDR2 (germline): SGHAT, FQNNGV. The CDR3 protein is CASSLVGGRSLKQYF. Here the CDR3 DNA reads TGTGCCAGCAGCTTAGTTGGCGGGAGAAGCCTGAAGCAGTACTTC.

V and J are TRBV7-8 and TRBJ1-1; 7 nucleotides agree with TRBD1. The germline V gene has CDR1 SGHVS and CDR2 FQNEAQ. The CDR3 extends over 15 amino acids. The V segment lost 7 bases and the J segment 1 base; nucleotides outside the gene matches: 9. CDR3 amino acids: CASIQQGPRNTEAFF. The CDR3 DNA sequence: TGTGCCAGCATTCAACAGGGGCCTCGGAACACTGAAGCTTTCTTT.

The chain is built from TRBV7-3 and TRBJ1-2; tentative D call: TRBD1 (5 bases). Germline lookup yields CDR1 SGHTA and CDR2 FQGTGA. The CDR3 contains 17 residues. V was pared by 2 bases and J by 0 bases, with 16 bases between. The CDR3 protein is CASSLGEGPATNYGYTF. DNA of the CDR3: TGTGCCAGCAGCTTAGGGGAGGGGCCTGCTACTAACTATGGCTACACCTTC.

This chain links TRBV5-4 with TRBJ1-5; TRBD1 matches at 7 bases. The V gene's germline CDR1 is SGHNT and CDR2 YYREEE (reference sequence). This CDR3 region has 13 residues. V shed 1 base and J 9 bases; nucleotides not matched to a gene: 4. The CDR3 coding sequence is TGTGCCAGCAGCTTGATGGGACAGCGGCCCCAGCATTTT. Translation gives CASSLMGQRPQHF.

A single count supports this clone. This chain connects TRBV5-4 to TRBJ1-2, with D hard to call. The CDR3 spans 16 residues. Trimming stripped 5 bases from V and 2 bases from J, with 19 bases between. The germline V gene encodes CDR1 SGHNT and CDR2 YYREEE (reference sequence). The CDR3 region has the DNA TGTGCCAGCAGGCCTTCGATCGATAGTACCAACTATGGCTACACCTTC. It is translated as CASRPSIDSTNYGYTF.

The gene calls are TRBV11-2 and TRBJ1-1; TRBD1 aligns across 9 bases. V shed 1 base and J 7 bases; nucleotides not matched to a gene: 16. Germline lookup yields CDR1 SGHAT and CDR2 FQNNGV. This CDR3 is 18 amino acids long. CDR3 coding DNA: TGTGCCAGCAGCTTAGCCTTTTCCAGGACAGGGGCTTTTGGTGAAGCTTTCTTT. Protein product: CASSLAFSRTGAFGEAFF.

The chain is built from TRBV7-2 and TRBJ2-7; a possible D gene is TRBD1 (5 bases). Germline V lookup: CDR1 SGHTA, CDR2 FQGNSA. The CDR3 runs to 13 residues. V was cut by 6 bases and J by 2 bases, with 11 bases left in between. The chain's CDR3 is CASSPGLTYEQYV. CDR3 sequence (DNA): TGTGCCAGCAGTCCAGGGCTCACCTACGAGCAGTACGTC.

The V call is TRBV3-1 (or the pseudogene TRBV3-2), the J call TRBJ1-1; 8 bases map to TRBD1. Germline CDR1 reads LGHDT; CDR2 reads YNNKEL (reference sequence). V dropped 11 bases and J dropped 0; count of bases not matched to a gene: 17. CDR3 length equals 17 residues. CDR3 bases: TGTGCCCCCAAAGCCCCCAGGGGGCTCCCTTTGAACACTGAAGCTTTCTTT. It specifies CAPKAPRGLPLNTEAFF.

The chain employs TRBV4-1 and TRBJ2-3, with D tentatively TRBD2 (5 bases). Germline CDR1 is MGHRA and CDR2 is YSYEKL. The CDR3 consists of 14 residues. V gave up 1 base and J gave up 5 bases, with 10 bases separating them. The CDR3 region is CASSQGGWGDTQYF. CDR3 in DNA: TGCGCCAGCAGCCAAGGAGGGTGGGGAGATACGCAGTATTTT.

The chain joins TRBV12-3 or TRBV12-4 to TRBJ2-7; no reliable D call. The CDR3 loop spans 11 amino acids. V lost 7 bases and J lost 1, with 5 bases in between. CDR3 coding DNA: TGTGCCAGCAATTCATCCTACGAGCAGTACGTC. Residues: CASNSSYEQYV.

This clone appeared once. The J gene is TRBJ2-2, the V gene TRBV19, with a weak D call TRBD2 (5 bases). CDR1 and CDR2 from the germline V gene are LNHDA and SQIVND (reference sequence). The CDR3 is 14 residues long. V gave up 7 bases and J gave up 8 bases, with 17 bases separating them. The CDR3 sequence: CASTEGPRPGELFF. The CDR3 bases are TGTGCCAGTACCGAGGGCCCGAGGCCAGGGGAGCTGTTTTTT.

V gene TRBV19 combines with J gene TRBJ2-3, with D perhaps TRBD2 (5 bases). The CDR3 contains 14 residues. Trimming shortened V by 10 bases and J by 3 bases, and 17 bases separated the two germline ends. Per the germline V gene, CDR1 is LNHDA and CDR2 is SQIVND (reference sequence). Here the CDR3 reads CANPPEAVTDTQYF. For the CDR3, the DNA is TGTGCCAACCCGCCGGAGGCGGTAACAGATACGCAGTATTTT.

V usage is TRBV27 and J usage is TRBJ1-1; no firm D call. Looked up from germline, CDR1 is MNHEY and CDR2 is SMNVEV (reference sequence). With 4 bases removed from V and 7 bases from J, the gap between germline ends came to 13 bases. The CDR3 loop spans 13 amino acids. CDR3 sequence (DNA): TGTGCCAGCAGTTCCGGCGGGTCCCTTGAAGCTTTCTTT. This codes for CASSSGGSLEAFF.

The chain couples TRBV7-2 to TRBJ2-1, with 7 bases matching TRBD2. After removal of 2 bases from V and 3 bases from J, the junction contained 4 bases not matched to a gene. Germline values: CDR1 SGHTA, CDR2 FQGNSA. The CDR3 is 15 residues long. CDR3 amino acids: CASSLLSGDYNEQFF. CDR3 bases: TGTGCCAGCAGCTTACTGAGCGGGGACTACAATGAGCAGTTCTTC.

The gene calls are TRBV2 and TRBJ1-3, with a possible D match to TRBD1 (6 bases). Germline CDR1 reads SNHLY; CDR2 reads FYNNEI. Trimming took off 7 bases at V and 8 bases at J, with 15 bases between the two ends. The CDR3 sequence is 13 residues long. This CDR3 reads CASNAQGKDTIYF. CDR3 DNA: TGTGCCAGCAATGCACAGGGAAAGGACACCATATATTTT.

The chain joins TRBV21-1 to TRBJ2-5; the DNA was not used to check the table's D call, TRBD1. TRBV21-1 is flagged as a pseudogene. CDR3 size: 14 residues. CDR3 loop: CASSKNRGKETQYF. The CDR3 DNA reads TGTGCCAGCAGCAAAAATAGGGGTAAAGAGACCCAGTACTTC.

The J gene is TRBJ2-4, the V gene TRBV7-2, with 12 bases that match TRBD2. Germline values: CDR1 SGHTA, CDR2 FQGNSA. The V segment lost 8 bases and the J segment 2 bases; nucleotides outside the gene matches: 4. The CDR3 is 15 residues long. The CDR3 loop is CASASGGATKNIQYF. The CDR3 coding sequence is TGTGCCAGCGCTAGCGGGGGGGCCACCAAAAACATTCAGTACTTC.

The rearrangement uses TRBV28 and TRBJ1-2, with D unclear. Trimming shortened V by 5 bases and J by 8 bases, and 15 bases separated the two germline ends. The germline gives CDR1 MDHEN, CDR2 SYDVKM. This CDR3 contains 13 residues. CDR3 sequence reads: CASSPPPPGGYTF. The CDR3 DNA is TGTGCCAGCAGTCCACCACCCCCGGGGGGCTACACCTTC.

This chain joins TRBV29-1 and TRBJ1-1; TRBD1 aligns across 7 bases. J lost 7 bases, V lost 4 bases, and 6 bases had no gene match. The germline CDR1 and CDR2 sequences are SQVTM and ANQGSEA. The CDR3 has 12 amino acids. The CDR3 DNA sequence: TGCAGCGTTGCACAGGGGTTGGTTGAAGCTTTCTTT. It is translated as CSVAQGLVEAFF.

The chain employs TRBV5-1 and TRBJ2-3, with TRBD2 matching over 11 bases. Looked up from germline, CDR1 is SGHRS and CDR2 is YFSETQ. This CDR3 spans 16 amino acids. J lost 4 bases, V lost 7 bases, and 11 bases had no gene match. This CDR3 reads CASDTFSGGGPDTQYF. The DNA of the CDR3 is TGCGCCAGCGATACCTTTAGCGGGGGGGGCCCAGATACGCAGTATTTT.

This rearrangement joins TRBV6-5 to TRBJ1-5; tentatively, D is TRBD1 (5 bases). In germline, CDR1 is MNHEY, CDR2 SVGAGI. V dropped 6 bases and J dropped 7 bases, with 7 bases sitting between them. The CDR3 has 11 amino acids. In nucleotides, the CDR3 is TGTGCCAGCAGGGCAGGGCAGCCCCAGCATTTT. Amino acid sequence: CASRAGQPQHF.